This T cell receptor beta chain was recovered during a study of blood T cell repertoires in COVID-19. Germline values: CDR1 MNHNY, CDR2 SVGAGI (reference sequence). V shed 5 bases, J shed 3 bases, and the junction held 3 bases outside the gene matches. The CDR3 loop spans 13 amino acids. The protocol was immunoSEQ multiplex PCR, while the TCRdb copy is restricted to in-frame clones and leaves out a portion. The table includes some 190,000 clones, 70% to 85% detected once. The sequenced material came from peripheral blood. This chain links TRBV6-6 with TRBJ1-2; 7 bases match TRBD1. This clonotype was obtained from a man at least 80 years old with COVID-19, enrolled during active disease. In DNA form, the CDR3 reads TGTGCCAGCAGTCGGGACAGTGACTATGGCTACACCTTC. Residues: CASSRDSDYGYTF.